The next 21 T cell receptor beta chains were all read from a single sample in a study of CD8+CD57+ T cells in acquired aplastic anemia (dated by TCRdb to 2016 to 2019). The patients picked for sequencing were ones in whom flow cytometry had shown an expansion of CD8+CD57+ cells. Sequenced on an Illumina HiSeq 2000. TCR beta VDJ combination and CDR3 sequence profiling used genomic DNA as the template. The raw public data were reprocessed by TCRdb itself: fastp quality trimming at Q25, MiXCR clonotype calling, in-frame beta chains only. All rows with the same CDR3 protein become a single entry with the most common DNA and genes. For this sample the table gives more than 150,000 distinct CDR3 sequences, of which around 50% were detected only once. The top ten clones comprise over 10% of the sample. Specimen: sorted CD4+, CD8+, or CD8+CD57+ T cells (not recorded which) from PBMCs. Receptor source: a human donor with aplastic anemia.

This clonotype occurred many times. The chain combines TRBV9 with TRBJ2-5; the D gene is possibly TRBD2 (6 bases). V lost 4 bases and J 2 bases, leaving 18 bases between the germline ends. Germline assignment: CDR1 SGDLS and CDR2 YYNGEE. The length of the CDR3 is 16 residues. CDR3 region: CASSPHGGAIQETQYF. The CDR3 nucleotides are TGTGCCAGCAGCCCGCATGGCGGGGCGATACAAGAGACCCAGTACTTC.

This clonotype was counted many times. The rearrangement joins TRBV12-3 or TRBV12-4 to TRBJ1-3; a possible D gene is TRBD1 (6 bases). This CDR3 region has 15 residues. Deletions cut 6 bases from V and 0 bases from J, with 12 bases between. CDR3 sequence: CASSPGQTSGNTIYF. The DNA of the CDR3 is TGTGCCAGCAGCCCAGGACAGACCTCTGGAAACACCATATATTTT.

The chain joins TRBV24-1 to TRBJ1-2, with no clear D. Germline CDR1 KGHDR, CDR2 SFDVKD. CDR3 length: 15 amino acids. V was shortened by 4 bases and J by 1 base, with 12 bases between the two germline ends. Here the CDR3 reads CATSDPGRLNYGYTF. In DNA form, the CDR3 reads TGTGCCACCAGTGACCCTGGACGCCTTAACTATGGCTACACCTTC.

This clonotype was observed a handful of times. The rearrangement uses TRBV6-2 or TRBV6-3 and TRBJ2-2; 11 positions agree with TRBD1. The ends lost 6 bases at V and 3 bases at J; junction bases unmatched: 6. This CDR3 is built from 16 residues. Germline CDR1 reads MNHEY; CDR2 reads SVGEGT. The CDR3 sequence is CASRSGTGGHTGELFF. CDR3 nucleotides: TGTGCCAGCAGGTCCGGGACAGGGGGACACACCGGGGAGCTGTTTTTT.

This clonotype was detected only a few times. This chain joins TRBV18 and TRBJ2-7, with D maybe TRBD1 (5 bases). The CDR3 is made up of 13 amino acids. Trimming pared 4 bases from V and 3 bases from J, leaving 10 bases between. The germline V gene has CDR1 KGHSH and CDR2 LQKENI. For the CDR3, the DNA is TGTGCCAGCTCACTGGGGCTGAGCTACGAGCAGTACTTC. Its protein is CASSLGLSYEQYF.

This clonotype came up many times. The J gene is TRBJ2-3, the V gene TRBV10-1; 9 bases match TRBD1. This CDR3 contains 14 residues. Germline values: CDR1 WNHNN, CDR2 SYGVQD (reference sequence). The V segment lost 8 bases and the J segment 3 bases; nucleotides outside the gene matches: 6. This CDR3 is CASSGQGRTDTQYF. Written as DNA, the CDR3 is TGCGCCAGCTCCGGACAGGGGAGGACAGATACGCAGTATTTT.

CDR3 loop: CASSELDGNEKLFF. Here the CDR3 DNA reads TGTGCCAGCAGTGAATTGGACGGGAATGAAAAACTGTTTTTT. This chain connects TRBV25-1 to TRBJ1-4; D unclear. The CDR3 sequence is 14 residues long. Trimming pared 1 base from V and 5 bases from J, leaving 8 bases between. Germline loops: CDR1 MGHDK, CDR2 SYGVNS.

The rearrangement uses TRBV20-1 and TRBJ2-7, with TRBD2 matching over 8 bases. Trimming cost V 2 bases and J 3 bases; bases outside gene matches: 6. Germline assignment: CDR1 DFQATT and CDR2 SNEGSKA (reference sequence). This CDR3 has 14 residues. CDR3 sequence (DNA): TGCAGTGCTAGATCGGGGCGGGAGGTCTACGAGCAGTACTTC. This translates into CSARSGREVYEQYF.

This clonotype was seen a handful of times. This rearrangement joins TRBV10-3 to TRBJ1-1; D is perhaps TRBD1 (6 bases). From germline, CDR1 is ENHRY and CDR2 SYGVKD. This CDR3 spans 15 amino acids. V lost 2 bases to trimming and J lost 10 bases, with 20 bases between them. The CDR3: CAISEAGGGEPVAFF. CDR3 nucleotide sequence: TGTGCCATCAGTGAGGCCGGTGGGGGCGAACCGGTAGCTTTCTTT.

In this sample, this clonotype turned up many times. The chain joins TRBV9 to TRBJ1-1, with 8 bases lining up with TRBD1. V lost 4 bases and J lost 1; bases outside the gene matches: 9. CDR1 is SGDLS, CDR2 YYNGEE, per germline. This CDR3 contains 16 residues. Here the CDR3 reads CASSPQGGQENTEAFF. Written as DNA, the CDR3 is TGTGCCAGCAGCCCACAAGGGGGACAGGAGAACACTGAAGCTTTCTTT.

The gene calls are TRBV10-3 and TRBJ2-5, with TRBD2 identical over 9 bases. V gave up 7 bases and J gave up 5 bases; unmatched junction bases: 11. The germline V gene encodes CDR1 ENHRY and CDR2 SYGVKD. The CDR3 has 15 residues. The CDR3 DNA reads TGTGCCATCAATCCAGCGGGGGGACCCTTTGAGACCCAGTACTTC. It translates to CAINPAGGPFETQYF.

The J gene is TRBJ2-7, the V gene TRBV2; TRBD1 aligns across 9 bases. The V and J ends lost 5 bases and 2 bases, in that order; junction bases with no gene match: 7. CDR3 length equals 15 residues. In germline, CDR1 is SNHLY, CDR2 FYNNEI. The CDR3 loop is CASSYTGGATYEQYF. CDR3 sequence (DNA): TGTGCCAGCAGTTACACAGGGGGCGCTACCTACGAGCAGTACTTC. Full variable domain (remainder filled in from reference TRBV2 and TRBJ2-7): EPEVTQTPSHQVTQMGQEVILRCVPISNHLYFYWYRQILGQKVEFLVSFYNNEISEKSEIFDDQFSVERPDGSNFTLKIRSTKLEDSAMYFCASSYTGGATYEQYFGPGTRLTVT.

This clonotype came up a few times. J is TRBJ1-2 and V is TRBV12-3 or TRBV12-4; no definite D call. The CDR3 spans 10 residues. The germline V and J ends were trimmed by 6 bases and 4 bases, with 3 bases remaining between them. CDR3 region: CASRGYGYTF. CDR3 nucleotides: TGTGCCAGCAGGGGCTATGGCTACACCTTC.

The rearrangement joins TRBV2 to TRBJ1-2; D might be TRBD1 (5 bases). The CDR3 consists of 13 residues. Trimming left V 7 bases short and J 4 bases short, with 13 bases between. Germline V gene sequence: CDR1 SNHLY, CDR2 FYNNEI. As DNA, the CDR3 is TGTGCCAGCACTGGGGGATTAGGCTATGGCTACACCTTC. Amino acid sequence: CASTGGLGYGYTF.

In this sample, this clonotype turned up many times. J is TRBJ2-2 and V is TRBV5-6, with a possible D match to TRBD2 (5 bases). In germline, CDR1 is SGHDT, CDR2 YYEEEE. This CDR3 region has 17 residues. Trimming stripped 6 bases from V and 2 bases from J, with 20 bases between. CDR3 loop: CASTLGGVGRNTGELFF. Here the CDR3 DNA reads TGTGCCAGCACCCTCGGCGGTGTGGGGAGAAACACCGGGGAGCTGTTTTTT.

This clonotype has ten or more counts. This chain joins TRBV20-1 and TRBJ2-1; no clear D. The CDR3 sequence is 15 residues long. The V and J ends lost 3 bases and 0 bases respectively, with 12 bases between them. The V gene's germline CDR1 is DFQATT and CDR2 SNEGSKA (reference sequence). The CDR3 spells CSARIQESSYNEQFF. In DNA form, the CDR3 reads TGCAGTGCTAGGATTCAGGAGAGCTCCTACAATGAGCAGTTCTTC.

This chain uses TRBV25-1 with TRBJ1-1; D perhaps matches TRBD1 (5 bases). Trimming left V 8 bases short and J 8 bases short, with 21 bases between. Germline loops: CDR1 MGHDK, CDR2 SYGVNS. This CDR3 region has 14 residues. In DNA, the CDR3 is TGTGCCAGCGCGGAAAAAACAGGAGAAGGAGAAGCTTTCTTT. Translating gives CASAEKTGEGEAFF.

The V gene is TRBV29-1, the J gene TRBJ2-7; D gene ambiguous. Trimming removed 2 bases at V and 3 bases at J, with 8 bases between. CDR1 and CDR2 from the germline V gene are SQVTM and ANQGSEA. The CDR3 has 12 residues. DNA of the CDR3: TGCAGCGTTGAAAGCCACAACTACGAGCAGTACTTC. The encoded protein is CSVESHNYEQYF.

This clonotype appeared many times. This chain links TRBV6-1 with TRBJ2-7; tentative D call: TRBD2 (6 bases). V dropped 2 bases and J dropped 1 base, with 9 bases sitting between them. Germline V gene data show CDR1 as MNHNS and CDR2 as SASEGT. The length of the CDR3 is 14 residues. The CDR3 is CASSESGPSYEQYF. The CDR3 bases are TGTGCCAGCAGTGAAAGCGGGCCATCCTACGAGCAGTACTTC.

The J gene is TRBJ1-2, the V gene TRBV24-1, with D hard to call. The CDR3 totals 14 residues. V gave up 2 bases and J gave up 5 bases, with 11 bases separating them. CDR1 is KGHDR and CDR2 is SFDVKD in the germline V gene. CDR3 protein: CATSDWTGLYGYTF. The CDR3 nucleotides read TGTGCCACCAGTGATTGGACCGGCTTGTATGGCTACACCTTC.

This clonotype was seen a handful of times. The genes are TRBV18 and TRBJ2-3; D ambiguous. The CDR3 has 14 amino acids. The V gene's germline CDR1 is KGHSH and CDR2 LQKENI. Deletions cut 0 bases from V and 4 bases from J, with 8 bases between. CDR3 sequence: CASSPPPTADTQYF. CDR3 nucleotides: TGTGCCAGCTCACCACCGCCGACGGCAGATACGCAGTATTTT.